This is a list of T cell receptor beta chains from one sample in a study of long-term antiretroviral therapy in people with HIV. Repertoires were generated with immunoSEQ multiplex PCR, while TCRdb's copy carries only in-frame clones and drops some. This table has about 14,000 clones, around 90% appearing once. The starting material was unsorted PBMCs, obtained 6.2 years after starting antiretroviral therapy. The receptor set was obtained from a man aged 40-49 years with HIV. CDR3s include the opening cysteine and the closing phenylalanine or tryptophan. A D gene is named only where the DNA matches it firmly. Clone size is stated in some rows and not others, as once, few, many or a class when expanded.

V gene	clone size	CDR3 length	D gene	J gene	CDR3 protein	CDR3 DNA
TRBV7-2	.	12	.	TRBJ2-7	CASSSLVPEQYF	TGTGCCAGCAGCTCCCTAGTTCCCGAGCAGTACTTC
TRBV5-1	.	14	TRBD1	TRBJ2-4	CASSQTGPKNIQYF	TGCGCCAGCAGCCAGACAGGGCCCAAAAACATTCAGTACTTC
TRBV11-2	.	15	.	TRBJ2-7	CASSLVGVRSYEQYF	TGTGCCAGCAGCTTAGTGGGAGTCCGTTCCTACGAGCAGTACTTC
TRBV28	.	15	.	TRBJ1-2	CASSSRTGTNYGYTF	TGTGCCAGCAGTTCCCGGACCGGAACTAACTATGGCTACACCTTC
TRBV27	.	16	.	TRBJ1-2	CASTPGGGGWGGGYTF	TGTGCCAGCACCCCTGGTGGGGGAGGGTGGGGTGGAGGCTACACCTTC
TRBV9	.	16	.	TRBJ1-3	CASSVAPLGSGNTIYF	TGTGCCAGCAGCGTAGCCCCCCTCGGATCTGGAAACACCATATATTTT
TRBV2	large	12	.	TRBJ2-3	CASSEDIDTQYF	TGTGCCAGCAGTGAAGACATTGATACGCAGTATTTT
TRBV7-6	.	14	.	TRBJ1-2	CASSLKERGYGYTF	TGTGCCAGCAGCTTAAAGGAAAGGGGCTATGGCTACACCTTC
TRBV6-5	.	14	.	TRBJ2-1	CASSFGGFYNEQFF	TGTGCCAGCAGTTTTGGCGGGTTCTACAATGAGCAGTTCTTC
TRBV4-3	.	16	TRBD2	TRBJ2-1	CASSQDKASGYNEQFF	TGCGCCAGCAGCCAAGACAAGGCTAGCGGATACAATGAGCAGTTCTTC
TRBV6-4	.	13	.	TRBJ2-1	CASSLGDTDEQFF	TGTGCCAGCAGCCTTGGCGATACAGATGAGCAGTTCTTC
TRBV27	.	16	.	TRBJ2-5	CASSLSPPGLRETQYF	TGTGCCAGCAGTTTATCCCCTCCAGGATTAAGGGAGACCCAGTACTTC
TRBV7-2	once	14	.	TRBJ1-3	CASSFSGTGNTIYF	TGTGCCAGCAGCTTTTCGGGTACTGGAAACACCATATATTTT
TRBV27	.	12	.	TRBJ2-1	CASSDRGNEQFF	TGTGCCAGCAGTGATAGGGGCAATGAGCAGTTCTTC
TRBV28	once	13	.	TRBJ1-2	CASSLKENYGYTF	TGTGCCAGCAGTTTAAAAGAAAACTATGGCTACACCTTC
TRBV5-4	.	12	.	TRBJ2-7	CASSLGGYEQYF	TGTGCCAGCAGCTTGGGGGGCTACGAGCAGTACTTC
TRBV7-2	.	17	.	TRBJ2-6	CASSIESGGYRANVLTF	TGTGCCAGCAGCATAGAATCCGGAGGGTATAGGGCCAACGTCCTGACTTTC
TRBV19	.	14	TRBD1	TRBJ1-2	CASSGLQGGDGYTF	TGTGCCAGTAGCGGTCTACAGGGGGGAGATGGCTACACCTTC
TRBV5-4	few	18	.	TRBJ1-4	CASTPKGSFPPTNEKLFF	TGTGCCAGCACCCCTAAGGGCTCCTTCCCCCCAACTAATGAAAAACTGTTTTTT
TRBV5-6	.	12	.	TRBJ2-7	CASSLQDYEQYF	TGTGCCAGCAGCTTACAGGACTACGAGCAGTACTTC
TRBV2	.	15	.	TRBJ2-3	CASVQQGPGTDTQYF	TGTGCCAGCGTTCAGCAGGGTCCGGGCACAGATACGCAGTATTTT
TRBV9	once	17	TRBD2	TRBJ2-3	CASSVSGIAGIADTQYF	TGTGCCAGCAGCGTTAGTGGTATAGCGGGAATCGCAGATACGCAGTATTTT
TRBV11-2	.	12	.	TRBJ2-7	CASSPGVYEQYF	TGTGCCAGCAGCCCCGGGGTCTACGAGCAGTACTTC
TRBV4-3	.	14	.	TRBJ1-5	CASSPALTGQPQHF	TGCGCCAGCAGCCCCGCACTAACAGGTCAGCCCCAGCATTTT
TRBV5-1	.	15	TRBD1	TRBJ1-1	CASSWSQGANTEAFF	TGCGCCAGCAGCTGGTCGCAGGGGGCGAACACTGAAGCTTTCTTT
TRBV11-2	.	18	TRBD2	TRBJ2-7	CASSLKASGAPKSYEQYF	TGTGCCAGCAGCTTAAAGGCTAGCGGCGCCCCTAAATCTTACGAGCAGTACTTC
TRBV25-1	.	16	.	TRBJ2-5	CASSDPSPLGKETQYF	TGTGCCAGCAGTGACCCCTCGCCTCTAGGGAAAGAGACCCAGTACTTC
TRBV28	.	15	TRBD1	TRBJ2-5	CASSFYQGARETQYF	TGTGCCAGCAGTTTTTACCAGGGGGCGCGGGAGACCCAGTACTTC
TRBV5-1	.	15	TRBD1	TRBJ2-7	CASSLLDRSSYEQYF	TGCGCCAGCAGCCTCCTGGACAGGAGCTCCTACGAGCAGTACTTC
TRBV11-2	few	15	.	TRBJ2-7	CASSPYRSRGHEQYF	TGTGCCAGCAGCCCCTACAGGAGTAGAGGGCACGAGCAGTACTTC
TRBV28	.	14	.	TRBJ1-1	CASSAGFQGTEAFF	TGTGCCAGCAGCGCGGGATTCCAGGGGACTGAAGCTTTCTTT
TRBV5-6	.	14	.	TRBJ2-5	CASNSPGSQETQYF	TGTGCCAGCAACTCGCCCGGGTCCCAAGAGACCCAGTACTTC
TRBV4-3	.	15	.	TRBJ1-1	CASSQDRGARTEAFF	TGCGCCAGCAGCCAAGATCGGGGGGCACGGACTGAAGCTTTCTTT
TRBV6-6	once	14	TRBD2	TRBJ2-1	CASSSAGEGNEQFF	TGTGCCAGCAGTTCAGCGGGAGAGGGCAATGAGCAGTTCTTC
TRBV6-1	.	17	.	TRBJ1-4	CASSEAPPRGLREKLFF	TGTGCCAGCAGTGAAGCGCCCCCAAGGGGTTTAAGAGAAAAACTGTTTTTT
TRBV27	few	14	.	TRBJ1-5	CASSYTGTGQPQHF	TGTGCCAGCAGTTACACTGGGACGGGTCAGCCCCAGCATTTT